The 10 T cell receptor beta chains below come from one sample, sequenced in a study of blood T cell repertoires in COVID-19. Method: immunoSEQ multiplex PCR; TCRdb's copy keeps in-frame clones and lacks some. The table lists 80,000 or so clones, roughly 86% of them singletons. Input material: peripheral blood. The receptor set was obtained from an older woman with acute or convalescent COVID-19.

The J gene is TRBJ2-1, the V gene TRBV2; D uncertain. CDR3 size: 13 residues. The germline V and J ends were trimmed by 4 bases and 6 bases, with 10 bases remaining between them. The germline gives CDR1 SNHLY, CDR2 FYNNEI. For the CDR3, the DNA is TGTGCCAGCAGTGCTACTGGCGGCAATGAGCAGTTCTTC. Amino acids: CASSATGGNEQFF.

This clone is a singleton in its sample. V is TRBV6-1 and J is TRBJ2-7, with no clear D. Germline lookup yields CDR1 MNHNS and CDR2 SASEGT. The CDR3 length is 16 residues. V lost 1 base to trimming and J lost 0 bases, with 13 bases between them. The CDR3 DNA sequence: TGTGCCAGCAGTGAAGATCCTTACACAGCCTCCTACGAGCAGTACTTC. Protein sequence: CASSEDPYTASYEQYF.

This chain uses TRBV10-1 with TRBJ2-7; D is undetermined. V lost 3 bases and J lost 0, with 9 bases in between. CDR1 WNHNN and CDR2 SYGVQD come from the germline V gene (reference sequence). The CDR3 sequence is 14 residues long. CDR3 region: CASSELPVSYEQYF. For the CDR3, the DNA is TGCGCCAGCAGTGAACTTCCGGTCTCCTACGAGCAGTACTTC.

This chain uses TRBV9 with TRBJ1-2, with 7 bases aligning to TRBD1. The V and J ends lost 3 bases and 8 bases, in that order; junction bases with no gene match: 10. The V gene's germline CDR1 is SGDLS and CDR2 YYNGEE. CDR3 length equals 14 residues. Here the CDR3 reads CASSAQGLLGGYTF. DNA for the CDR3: TGTGCCAGCAGCGCACAGGGGTTGTTGGGGGGCTACACCTTC.

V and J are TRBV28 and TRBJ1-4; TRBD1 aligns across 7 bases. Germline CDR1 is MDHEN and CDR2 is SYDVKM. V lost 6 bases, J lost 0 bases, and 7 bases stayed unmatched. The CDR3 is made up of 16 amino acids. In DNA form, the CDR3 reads TGTGCCAGCAGCAGCCCGGGACAGCCAACTAATGAAAAACTGTTTTTT. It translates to CASSSPGQPTNEKLFF.

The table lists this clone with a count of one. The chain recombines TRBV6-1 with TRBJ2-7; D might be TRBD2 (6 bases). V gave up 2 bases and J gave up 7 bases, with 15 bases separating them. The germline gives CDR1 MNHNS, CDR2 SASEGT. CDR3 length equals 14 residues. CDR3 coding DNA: TGTGCCAGCAGTGAAACGGCTAGCGTAACAGAGCAGTACTTC. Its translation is CASSETASVTEQYF.

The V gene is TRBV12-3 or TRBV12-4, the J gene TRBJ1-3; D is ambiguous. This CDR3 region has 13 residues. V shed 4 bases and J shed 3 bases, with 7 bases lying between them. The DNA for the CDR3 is TGTGCCAGCAGTTCCGGGGTTGGAAACACCATATATTTT. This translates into CASSSGVGNTIYF.

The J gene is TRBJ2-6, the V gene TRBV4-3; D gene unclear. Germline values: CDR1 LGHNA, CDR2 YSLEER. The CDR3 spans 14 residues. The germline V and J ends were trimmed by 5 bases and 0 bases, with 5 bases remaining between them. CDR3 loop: CASSEDSGANVLTF. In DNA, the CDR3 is TGCGCCAGCAGCGAGGACTCTGGGGCCAACGTCCTGACTTTC.

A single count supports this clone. CDR3: CASSPRTDPSNEAFF. CDR3 nucleotide sequence: TGCGCCAGCAGCCCCAGGACAGACCCGTCAAATGAAGCTTTCTTT. V is TRBV5-1 and J is TRBJ1-1; the D gene is possibly TRBD1 (6 bases). Trimming left V 4 bases short and J 7 bases short, with 20 bases between. CDR3 length equals 15 residues. CDR1 and CDR2 from the germline V gene are SGHRS and YFSETQ.

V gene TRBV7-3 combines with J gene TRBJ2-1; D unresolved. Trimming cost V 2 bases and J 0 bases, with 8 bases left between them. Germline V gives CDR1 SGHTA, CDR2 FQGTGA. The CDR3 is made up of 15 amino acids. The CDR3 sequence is CASSLEARSYNEQFF. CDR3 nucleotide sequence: TGTGCCAGCAGCTTAGAGGCCCGCTCCTACAATGAGCAGTTCTTC.